The entry below gives a single T cell receptor beta chain sequence along with its context. Antigen specificity is unknown. The data derive from a study of cytomegalovirus exposure and HLA in healthy donors. Study findings and constraints: A later analysis showed that HLA-associated TCR beta chains had undergone more clonal expansion than equally common others. Common viral pathogens seemed to be connected with several of the most significant clusters, according to a later analysis. In a later analysis, TCR beta V- and J-gene trimming showed a link to a missense DCLRE1C variant. The study flagged about 150 TCR beta chains as cytomegalovirus-associated.

PCR used 60 Vbeta primers and 13 Jbeta primers. Generated by immunoSEQ multiplex PCR, the TCRdb table keeps only in-frame clones and is missing some. The table includes roughly 93,000 clones, around 80% detected once. Losses at the gene ends were 3 bases for V and 4 bases for J; bases not matched to a gene: 9. Looked up from germline, CDR1 is SGHTA and CDR2 is FQGNSA. The CDR3 length is 15 residues. Sequencing was carried out using PBMCs. The chain is built from TRBV7-2 and TRBJ2-7; 7 bases agree with TRBD1. The sequence derives from a man aged 30-40 years in good health and CMV-seronegative. The CDR3 DNA reads TGTGCCAGCAGCTTTCGGGGACAGACATATTACGAGCAGTACTTC. It encodes CASSFRGQTYYEQYF.